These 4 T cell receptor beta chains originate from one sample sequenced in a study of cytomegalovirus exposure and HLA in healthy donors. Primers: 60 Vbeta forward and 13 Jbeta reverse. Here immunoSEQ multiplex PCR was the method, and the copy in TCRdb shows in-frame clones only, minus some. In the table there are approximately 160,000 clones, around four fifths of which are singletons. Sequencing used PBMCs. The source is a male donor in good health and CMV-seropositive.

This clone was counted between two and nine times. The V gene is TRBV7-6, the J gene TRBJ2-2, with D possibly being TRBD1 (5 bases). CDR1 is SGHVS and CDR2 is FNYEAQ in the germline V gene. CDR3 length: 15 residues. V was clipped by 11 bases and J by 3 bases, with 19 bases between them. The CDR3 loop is CASSLGQIYTGELFF. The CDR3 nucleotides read TGTGCCTCTTCCCTAGGACAAATTTACACCGGGGAGCTGTTTTTT.

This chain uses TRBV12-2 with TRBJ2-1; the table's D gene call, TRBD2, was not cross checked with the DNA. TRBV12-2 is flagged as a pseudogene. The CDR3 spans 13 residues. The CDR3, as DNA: TGTGCAAGTCGCCGACCCTTTGCGGATGAGCAGTTCTTC. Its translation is CASRRPFADEQFF.

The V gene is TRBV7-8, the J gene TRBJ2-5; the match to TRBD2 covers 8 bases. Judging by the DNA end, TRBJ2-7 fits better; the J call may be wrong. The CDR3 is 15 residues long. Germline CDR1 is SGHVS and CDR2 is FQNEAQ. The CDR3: CASSSREGRGYEQYF. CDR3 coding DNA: TGTGCCAGCAGCTCCCGGGAGGGAAGGGGCTACGAGCAGTACTTC.

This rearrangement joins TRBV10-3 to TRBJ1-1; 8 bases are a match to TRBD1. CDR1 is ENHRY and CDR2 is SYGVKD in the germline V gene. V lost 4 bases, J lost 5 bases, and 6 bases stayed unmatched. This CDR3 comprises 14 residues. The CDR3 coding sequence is TGTGCCATCAGTGTGGACAGGGAGGTTACTGAAGCTTTCTTT. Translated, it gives CAISVDREVTEAFF.